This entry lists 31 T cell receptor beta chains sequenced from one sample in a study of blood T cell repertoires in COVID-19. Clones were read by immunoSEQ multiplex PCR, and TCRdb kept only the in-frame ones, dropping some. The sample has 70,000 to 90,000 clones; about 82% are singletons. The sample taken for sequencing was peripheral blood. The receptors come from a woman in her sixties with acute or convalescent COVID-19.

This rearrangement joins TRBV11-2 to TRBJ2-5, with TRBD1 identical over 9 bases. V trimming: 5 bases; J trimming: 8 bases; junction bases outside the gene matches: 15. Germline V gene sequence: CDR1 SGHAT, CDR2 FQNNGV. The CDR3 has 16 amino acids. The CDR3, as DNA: TGTGCCAGCAGCCACCTCGGTCGACAGGGGGGAGAAACCCAGTACTTC. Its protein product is CASSHLGRQGGETQYF.

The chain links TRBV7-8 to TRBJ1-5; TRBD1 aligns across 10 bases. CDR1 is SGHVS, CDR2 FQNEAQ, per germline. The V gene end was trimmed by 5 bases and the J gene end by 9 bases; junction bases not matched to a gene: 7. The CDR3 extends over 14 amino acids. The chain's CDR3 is CASSPRDRGRPQHF. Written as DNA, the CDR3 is TGTGCCAGCAGCCCAAGGGACAGGGGAAGGCCCCAGCATTTT. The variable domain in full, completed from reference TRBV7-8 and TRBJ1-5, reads GAGVSQSPRYKVAKRGQDVALRCDPISGHVSLFWYQQALGQGPEFLTYFQNEAQLDKSGLPSDRFFAERPEGSVSTLKIQRTQQEDSAVYLCASSPRDRGRPQHFGDGTRLSIL.

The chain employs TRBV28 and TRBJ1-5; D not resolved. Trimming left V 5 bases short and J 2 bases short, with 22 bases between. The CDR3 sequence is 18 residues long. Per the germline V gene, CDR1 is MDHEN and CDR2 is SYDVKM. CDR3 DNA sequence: TGTGCCAGCAGTGACCTCGGGGAGTGGGATTCCGGCAATCAGCCCCAGCATTTT. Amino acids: CASSDLGEWDSGNQPQHF.

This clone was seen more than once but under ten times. CDR3 bases: TGTGCCAGTAGTATGACATCTTTTTTTAGCAATCAGCCCCAGCATTTT. Translation gives CASSMTSFFSNQPQHF. V and J are TRBV19 and TRBJ1-5; no clear D. V was shortened by 3 bases and J by 0 bases, with 12 bases between the two germline ends. This CDR3 comprises 16 residues. CDR1 LNHDA and CDR2 SQIVND come from the germline V gene (reference sequence).

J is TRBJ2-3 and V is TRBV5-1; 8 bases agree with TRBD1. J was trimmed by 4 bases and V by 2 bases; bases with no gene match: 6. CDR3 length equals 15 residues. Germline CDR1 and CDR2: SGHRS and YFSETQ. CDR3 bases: TGCGCCAGCAGCTTTGGCAGGGGGCTGGCAGATACGCAGTATTTT. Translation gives CASSFGRGLADTQYF.

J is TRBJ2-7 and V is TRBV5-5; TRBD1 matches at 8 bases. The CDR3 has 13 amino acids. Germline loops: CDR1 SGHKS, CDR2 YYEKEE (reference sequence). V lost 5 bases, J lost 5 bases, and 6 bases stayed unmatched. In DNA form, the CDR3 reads TGTGCCAGCAGTTTGACAGGGGACCACGAGCAGTACGTC. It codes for CASSLTGDHEQYV.

CDR3 loop: CASSPPGTGDFNEQFF. CDR3 DNA sequence: TGTGCCAGCAGCCCTCCCGGGACAGGGGATTTCAATGAGCAGTTCTTC. The chain links TRBV9 to TRBJ2-1, with 10 nucleotides matching TRBD1. V was pared by 4 bases and J by 6 bases, with 10 bases of the junction left unmatched. Looked up from germline, CDR1 is SGDLS and CDR2 is YYNGEE. CDR3 length: 16 amino acids. Supplemented by reference TRBV9 and TRBJ2-1, the full variable domain reads DSGVTQTPKHLITATGQRVTLRCSPRSGDLSVYWYQQSLDQGLQFLIQYYNGEERAKGNILERFSAQQFPDLHSELNLSSLELGDSALYFCASSPPGTGDFNEQFFGPGTRLTVL.

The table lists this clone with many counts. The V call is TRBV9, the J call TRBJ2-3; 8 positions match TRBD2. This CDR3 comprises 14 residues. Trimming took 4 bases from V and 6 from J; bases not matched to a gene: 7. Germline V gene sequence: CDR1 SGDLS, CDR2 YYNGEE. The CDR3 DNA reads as TGTGCCAGCAGCTTCAGCGGCGGGGGGGATACGCAGTATTTT. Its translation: CASSFSGGGDTQYF.

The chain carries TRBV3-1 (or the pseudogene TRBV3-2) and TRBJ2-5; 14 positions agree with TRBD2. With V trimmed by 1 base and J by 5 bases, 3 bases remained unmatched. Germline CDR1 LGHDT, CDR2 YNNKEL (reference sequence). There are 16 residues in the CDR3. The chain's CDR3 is CASSQGTSGGLETQYF. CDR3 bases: TGTGCCAGCAGCCAAGGGACTAGCGGGGGGCTGGAGACCCAGTACTTC.

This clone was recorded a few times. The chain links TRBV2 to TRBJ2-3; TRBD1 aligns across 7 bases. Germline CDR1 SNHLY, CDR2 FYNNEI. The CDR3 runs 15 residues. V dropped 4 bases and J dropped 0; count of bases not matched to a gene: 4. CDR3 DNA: TGTGCCAGCAGTGGGGACAGTTCTAGCACAGATACGCAGTATTTT. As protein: CASSGDSSSTDTQYF.

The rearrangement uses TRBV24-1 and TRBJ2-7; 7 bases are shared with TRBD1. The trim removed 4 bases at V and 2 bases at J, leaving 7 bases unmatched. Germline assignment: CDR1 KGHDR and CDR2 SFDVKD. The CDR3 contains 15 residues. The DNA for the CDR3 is TGTGCCACCAGTGACCCCTCGACAGGGACCTACGAGCAGTACTTC. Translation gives CATSDPSTGTYEQYF.

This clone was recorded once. The DNA of the CDR3 is TGTGCCAGCACCATCAACCCGGGACAGGGGGTCGGGGAGCTGTTTTTT. Translated: CASTINPGQGVGELFF. The chain uses TRBV7-6 and TRBJ2-2; TRBD1 aligns across 11 bases. With V trimmed by 7 bases and J by 7 bases, 11 bases remained unmatched. Germline CDR1 SGHVS, CDR2 FNYEAQ. This CDR3 has 16 residues. Looking up the rest from reference TRBV7-6 and TRBJ2-2 gives the full variable domain: GAGVSQSPRYKVTKRGQDVALRCDPISGHVSLYWYRQALGQGPEFLTYFNYEAQQDKSGLPNDRFSAERPEGSISTLTIQRTEQRDSAMYRCASTINPGQGVGELFFGEGSRLTVL.

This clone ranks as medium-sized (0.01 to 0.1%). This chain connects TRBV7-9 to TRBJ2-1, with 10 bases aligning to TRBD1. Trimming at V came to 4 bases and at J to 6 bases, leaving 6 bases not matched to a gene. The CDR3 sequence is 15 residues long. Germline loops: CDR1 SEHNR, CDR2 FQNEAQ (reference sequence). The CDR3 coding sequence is TGTGCCAGCAGCTGGGGACAGGGGTTGGGCAATGAGCAGTTCTTC. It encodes CASSWGQGLGNEQFF.

The CDR3 bases are TGTGCCAGCTCACGGACAGATAGCAATCAGCCCCAGCATTTT. The encoded protein is CASSRTDSNQPQHF. The gene calls are TRBV18 and TRBJ1-5; a weak D match, TRBD1 (6 bases). The V gene lost 4 bases and the J gene lost 0 bases, with 7 bases spanning the gap. Germline values: CDR1 KGHSH, CDR2 LQKENI. This CDR3 region has 14 residues.

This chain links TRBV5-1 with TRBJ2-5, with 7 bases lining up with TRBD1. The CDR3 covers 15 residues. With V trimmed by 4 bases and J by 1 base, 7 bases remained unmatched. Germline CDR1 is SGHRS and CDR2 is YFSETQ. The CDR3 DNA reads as TGCGCCAGCAGCGCCATCACAGGGGTCCAAGAGACCCAGTACTTC. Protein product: CASSAITGVQETQYF. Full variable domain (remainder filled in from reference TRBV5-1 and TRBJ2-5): KAGVTQTPRYLIKTRGQQVTLSCSPISGHRSVSWYQQTPGQGLQFLFEYFSETQRNKGNFPGRFSGRQFSNSRSEMNVSTLELGDSALYLCASSAITGVQETQYFGPGTRLLVL.

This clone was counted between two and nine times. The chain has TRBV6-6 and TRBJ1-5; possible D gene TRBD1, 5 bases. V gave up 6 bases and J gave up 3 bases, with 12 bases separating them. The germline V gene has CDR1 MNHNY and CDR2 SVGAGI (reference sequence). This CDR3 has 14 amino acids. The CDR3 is CASRPWGYNQPQHF. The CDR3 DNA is TGTGCCAGCAGACCTTGGGGCTACAATCAGCCCCAGCATTTT.

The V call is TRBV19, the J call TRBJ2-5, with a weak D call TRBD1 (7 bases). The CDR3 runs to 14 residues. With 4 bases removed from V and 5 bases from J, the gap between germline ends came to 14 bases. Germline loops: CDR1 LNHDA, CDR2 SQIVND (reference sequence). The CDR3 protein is CASSTEGAVETQYF. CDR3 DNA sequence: TGTGCCAGTAGTACGGAGGGGGCGGTGGAGACCCAGTACTTC.

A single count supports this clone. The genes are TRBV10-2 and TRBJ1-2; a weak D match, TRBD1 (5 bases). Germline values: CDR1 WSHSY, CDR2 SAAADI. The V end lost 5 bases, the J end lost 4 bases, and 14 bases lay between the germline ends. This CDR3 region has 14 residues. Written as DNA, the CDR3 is TGCGCCAGCAGTAGTTCCGGGGGTGGCTATGGCTACACCTTC. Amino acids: CASSSSGGGYGYTF.

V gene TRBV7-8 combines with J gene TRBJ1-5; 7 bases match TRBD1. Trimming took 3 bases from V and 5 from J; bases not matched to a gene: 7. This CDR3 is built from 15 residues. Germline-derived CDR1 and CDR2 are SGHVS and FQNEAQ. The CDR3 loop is CASSFSRGFYQPQHF. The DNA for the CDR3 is TGTGCCAGCAGCTTTAGCAGGGGGTTTTATCAGCCCCAGCATTTT. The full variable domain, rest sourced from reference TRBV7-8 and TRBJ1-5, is GAGVSQSPRYKVAKRGQDVALRCDPISGHVSLFWYQQALGQGPEFLTYFQNEAQLDKSGLPSDRFFAERPEGSVSTLKIQRTQQEDSAVYLCASSFSRGFYQPQHFGDGTRLSIL.

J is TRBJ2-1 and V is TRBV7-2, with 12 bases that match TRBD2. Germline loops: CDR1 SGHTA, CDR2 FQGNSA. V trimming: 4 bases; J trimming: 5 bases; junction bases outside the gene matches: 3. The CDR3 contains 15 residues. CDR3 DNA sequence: TGTGCCAGCAGCTGGCTAGCGGGGGGGAACAATGAGCAGTTCTTC. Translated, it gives CASSWLAGGNNEQFF.

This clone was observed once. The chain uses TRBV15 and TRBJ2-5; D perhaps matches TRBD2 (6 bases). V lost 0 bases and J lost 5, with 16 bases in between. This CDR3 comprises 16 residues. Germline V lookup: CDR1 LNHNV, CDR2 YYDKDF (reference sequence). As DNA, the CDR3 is TGTGCCACCAGCAGAGATCTCCGCAGGGCGGGGGAGACCCAGTACTTC. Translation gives CATSRDLRRAGETQYF.

DNA for the CDR3: TGTGCCAGCAGCTTGTTCCAGAGGAATGGCTACACCTTC. Translating it yields CASSLFQRNGYTF. The V call is TRBV5-5, the J call TRBJ1-2; D is uncertain. The germline V gene has CDR1 SGHKS and CDR2 YYEKEE (reference sequence). This CDR3 is built from 13 residues. V lost 1 base and J lost 6, with 10 bases in between.

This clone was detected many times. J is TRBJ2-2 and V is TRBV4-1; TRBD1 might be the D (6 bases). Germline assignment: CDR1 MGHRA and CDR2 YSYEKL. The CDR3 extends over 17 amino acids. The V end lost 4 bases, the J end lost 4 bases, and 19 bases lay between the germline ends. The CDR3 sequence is CASSRSGTLTSTGELFF. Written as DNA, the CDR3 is TGCGCCAGCAGCCGATCCGGGACACTCACTTCCACCGGGGAGCTGTTTTTT.

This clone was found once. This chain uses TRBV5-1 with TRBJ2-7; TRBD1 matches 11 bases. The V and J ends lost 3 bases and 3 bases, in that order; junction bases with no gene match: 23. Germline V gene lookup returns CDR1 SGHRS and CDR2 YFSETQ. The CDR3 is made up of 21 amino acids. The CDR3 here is CASSSPQSGQGVRTMFYEQYF. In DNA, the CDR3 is TGCGCCAGCAGCTCCCCCCAGTCGGGACAGGGGGTGAGGACTATGTTCTACGAGCAGTACTTC.

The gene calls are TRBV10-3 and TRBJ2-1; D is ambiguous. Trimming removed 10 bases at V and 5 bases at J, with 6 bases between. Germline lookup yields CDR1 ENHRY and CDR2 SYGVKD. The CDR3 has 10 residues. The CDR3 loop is CATGDNEQFF. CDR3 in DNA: TGTGCCACCGGTGACAATGAGCAGTTCTTC.

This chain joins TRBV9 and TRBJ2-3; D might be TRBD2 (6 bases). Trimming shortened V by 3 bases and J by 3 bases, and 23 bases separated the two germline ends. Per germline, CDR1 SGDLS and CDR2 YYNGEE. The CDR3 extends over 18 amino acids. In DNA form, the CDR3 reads TGTGCCAGCAGCGCTATTACCGAACTAGCCTTTCATACAGATACGCAGTATTTT. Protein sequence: CASSAITELAFHTDTQYF.

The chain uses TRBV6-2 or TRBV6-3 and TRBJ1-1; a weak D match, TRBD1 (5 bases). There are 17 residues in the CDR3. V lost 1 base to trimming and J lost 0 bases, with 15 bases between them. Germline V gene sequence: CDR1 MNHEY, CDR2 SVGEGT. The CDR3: CASSYLDSSFMNTEAFF. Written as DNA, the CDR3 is TGTGCCAGCAGTTACTTAGACAGCAGTTTCATGAACACTGAAGCTTTCTTT.

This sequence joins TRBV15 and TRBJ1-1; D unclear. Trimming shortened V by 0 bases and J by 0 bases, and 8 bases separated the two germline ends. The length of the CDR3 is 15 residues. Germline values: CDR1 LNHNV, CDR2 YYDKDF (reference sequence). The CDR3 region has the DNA TGTGCCACCAGCAGAGATGTCCTCCTGAACACTGAAGCTTTCTTT. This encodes CATSRDVLLNTEAFF. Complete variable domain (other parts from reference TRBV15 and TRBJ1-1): DAMVIQNPRYQVTQFGKPVTLSCSQTLNHNVMYWYQQKSSQAPKLLFHYYDKDFNNEADTPDNFQSRRPNTSFCFLDIRSPGLGDTAMYLCATSRDVLLNTEAFFGQGTRLTVV.

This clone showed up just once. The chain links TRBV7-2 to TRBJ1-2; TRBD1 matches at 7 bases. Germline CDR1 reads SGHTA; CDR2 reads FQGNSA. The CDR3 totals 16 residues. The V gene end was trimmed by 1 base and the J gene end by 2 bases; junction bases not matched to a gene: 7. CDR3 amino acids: CASSLGAGQANYGYTF. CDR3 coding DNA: TGTGCCAGCAGCTTAGGGGCCGGACAGGCGAACTATGGCTACACCTTC. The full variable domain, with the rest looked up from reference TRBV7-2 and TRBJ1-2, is GAGVSQSPSNKVTEKGKDVELRCDPISGHTALYWYRQSLGQGLEFLIYFQGNSAPDKSGLPSDRFSAERTGGSVSTLTIQRTQQEDSAVYLCASSLGAGQANYGYTFGSGTRLTVV.

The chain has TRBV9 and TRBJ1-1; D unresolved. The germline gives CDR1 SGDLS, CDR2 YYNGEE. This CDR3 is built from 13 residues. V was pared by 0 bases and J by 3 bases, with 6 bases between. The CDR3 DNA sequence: TGTGCCAGCAGCGTAGAGACTTACACTGAAGCTTTCTTT. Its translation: CASSVETYTEAFF.

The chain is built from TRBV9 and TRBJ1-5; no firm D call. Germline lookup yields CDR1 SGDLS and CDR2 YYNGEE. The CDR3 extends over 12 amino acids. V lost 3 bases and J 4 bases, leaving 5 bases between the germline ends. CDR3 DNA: TGTGCCAGCAGCGATTTAAATCAGCCCCAGCATTTT. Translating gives CASSDLNQPQHF.